The clone carrying this T cell receptor (beta chain) was counted a single time. Antigen specificity is unknown. The sample is drawn from a study of radiotherapy plus CTLA-4 blockade in lung cancer. Only in-frame clones appear in the TCRdb table, and some are missing; sequencing was by immunoSEQ multiplex PCR. This table holds some 62,000 clones, about 80% found once. Broader study findings: Per reports, early blood T cell clone dynamics, plus interferon-beta, forecast response most strongly.

CDR3 size: 20 residues. Looked up from germline, CDR1 is LGHNA and CDR2 is YSLEER. V shed 0 bases, J shed 5 bases, and the junction held 18 bases outside the gene matches. This chain connects TRBV4-3 to TRBJ1-4; TRBD1 agrees at 7 bases. This specimen was peripheral blood, taken from a patient treated with radiotherapy plus ipilimumab. The source of this sequence is a human donor with non-small cell lung cancer who had a complete response to radiotherapy plus ipilimumab. CDR3 in amino acids: CASSQDLVSPGTAKNEKLFF. For the CDR3, the DNA is TGCGCCAGCAGCCAAGACCTAGTTAGCCCTGGGACAGCAAAGAATGAAAAACTGTTTTTT.